Sequencing of this T cell receptor (beta chain) was carried out in a study of blood T cell repertoires in COVID-19. Some clones are missing from TCRdb's copy, which holds only in-frame ones; the method was immunoSEQ multiplex PCR. The sample shows 15,000 to 20,000 clones, over 75% of them seen only once. This CDR3 is built from 14 residues. Germline V gives CDR1 PRHDT, CDR2 FYEKMQ (reference sequence). Unmatched junction bases numbered 7, after V lost 8 bases and J lost 6 bases. This TCR derives from a human donor in a cohort sampled during active COVID-19. The specimen was peripheral blood. This chain joins TRBV13 and TRBJ2-1; 10 bases agree with TRBD2. Written as DNA, the CDR3 is TGTGCCAGCGAAGGGACTAGCGAACGCAATGAGCAGTTCTTC. It codes for CASEGTSERNEQFF.